This T cell receptor beta chain was retrieved from a study of control samples from healthy donors and cancer patients. This CDR3 spans 14 amino acids. J lost 5 bases, V lost 3 bases, and 5 bases had no gene match. Germline CDR1 reads MNHNS; CDR2 reads SASEGT. Sequencing used immunoSEQ multiplex PCR; TCRdb keeps in-frame clones, though not all of them. This table holds roughly 94,000 clones, 70% to 85% found once. This sequence originates from a man between 65 and 85 years old with lung cancer. The V gene is TRBV6-1, the J gene TRBJ2-7; 9 bases line up with TRBD2. The sequenced sample was PBMCs. The DNA for the CDR3 is TGTGCCAGCAGTGATCGGCGGGGGGGCCACGAGCAGTACTTC. Encoded protein: CASSDRRGGHEQYF.